This passage covers 17 T cell receptor beta chains from one sample sequenced in a study of blood T cell repertoires in COVID-19. Produced via immunoSEQ multiplex PCR; TCRdb's table is partial and in-frame only. The data contain approximately 260,000 clones, 84% of them singletons. Sequencing was done on a sample of PBMCs or T cells enriched from blood (not recorded which). Source of these receptors: a man aged 25 to 40 with acute COVID-19.

The CDR3: CAISGTGGDTEAFF. DNA of the CDR3: TGTGCCATCAGTGGGACAGGGGGCGACACTGAAGCTTTCTTT. The chain carries TRBV10-3 and TRBJ1-1; TRBD1 matches 11 bases. V dropped 4 bases and J dropped 3; count of bases not matched to a gene: 1. This CDR3 has 14 amino acids. Germline lookup yields CDR1 ENHRY and CDR2 SYGVKD.

The count of this clone is one. This chain uses TRBV11-2 with TRBJ2-7, with 9 bases that match TRBD1. Per germline, CDR1 SGHAT and CDR2 FQNNGV. V gave up 5 bases and J gave up 4 bases; unmatched junction bases: 6. The CDR3 has 14 residues. DNA of the CDR3: TGTGCCAGCAGCGTCGCCGGGACAGGGTACGAGCAGTACGTC. It yields the protein CASSVAGTGYEQYV.

The V gene is TRBV2, the J gene TRBJ1-2; 8 bases match TRBD1. The V gene end was trimmed by 6 bases and the J gene end by 5 bases; junction bases not matched to a gene: 5. The CDR3 covers 13 residues. Per the germline V gene, CDR1 is SNHLY and CDR2 is FYNNEI. The CDR3 coding sequence is TGTGCCAGCAGGGCCGGGACAGGATATGGCTACACCTTC. This codes for CASRAGTGYGYTF.

The rearrangement links TRBV7-8 to TRBJ2-3; 7 bases match TRBD1. The CDR3 runs to 12 residues. Germline V gene lookup returns CDR1 SGHVS and CDR2 FQNEAQ. After removal of 5 bases from V and 6 bases from J, the junction contained 2 bases not matched to a gene. CDR3: CASSQDRDTQYF. The CDR3 DNA is TGTGCCAGCAGCCAGGACAGGGATACGCAGTATTTT.

The chain is built from TRBV5-4 and TRBJ2-7; D gene uncertain. CDR3 length: 15 residues. Germline V gene data show CDR1 as SGHNT and CDR2 as YYREEE (reference sequence). V was cut by 5 bases and J by 2 bases, with 17 bases left in between. The CDR3 DNA reads as TGTGCCAGCAGGAGCGAGGCCAGTGACCCCTACGAGCAGTACGTC. This encodes CASRSEASDPYEQYV.

Regarding this clone: Relative to the germline gene, one junction end is altered; a read error may explain this. The chain has TRBV5-1 and TRBJ1-1; D uncertain. This CDR3 has 15 amino acids. Germline-derived CDR1 and CDR2 are SGHRS and YFSETQ. CDR3 bases: TGTGCCAGCAGCTTGGCCGCCACAACGAACACTGAAGCTTTCTTT. Its protein product is CASSLAATTNTEAFF.

V usage is TRBV28 and J usage is TRBJ2-7; 7 bases line up with TRBD1. Germline CDR1 MDHEN, CDR2 SYDVKM. With 6 bases clipped from V and 2 bases from J, the junction kept 7 bases outside the gene matches. CDR3 length: 14 amino acids. Here the CDR3 reads CASRETGVPYEQYV. CDR3 sequence (DNA): TGTGCCAGCAGAGAAACAGGGGTGCCCTACGAGCAGTACGTC.

CDR3 DNA sequence: TGTGCCAGCTCAGGGGGCAGTATGGACACTGAAGCTTTCTTT. Translating gives CASSGGSMDTEAFF. The chain uses TRBV14 and TRBJ1-1, with TRBD1 matching over 8 bases. This CDR3 comprises 14 residues. From germline, CDR1 is SGHDN and CDR2 FVKESK. Losses at the gene ends were 8 bases for V and 3 bases for J; bases not matched to a gene: 8.

This clone appeared a few times. V gene TRBV27 combines with J gene TRBJ1-6, with 9 bases identical to TRBD1. The CDR3 covers 17 residues. Trimming took 3 bases from V and 3 from J; bases not matched to a gene: 6. Germline-derived CDR1 and CDR2 are MNHEY and SMNVEV (reference sequence). The CDR3: CASSFGTGPNYNSPLHF. As DNA, the CDR3 is TGTGCCAGCAGTTTCGGGACAGGGCCTAACTATAATTCACCCCTCCACTTT.

V gene TRBV6-5 combines with J gene TRBJ1-3; the D gene is possibly TRBD1 (6 bases). Trimming pared 7 bases from V and 0 bases from J, leaving 13 bases between. The germline V gene encodes CDR1 MNHEY and CDR2 SVGAGI. The CDR3 spans 15 residues. CDR3 sequence (DNA): TGTGCCAGCACGGGACAAACTAGCTCTGGAAACACCATATATTTT. This translates into CASTGQTSSGNTIYF.

This clone was seen a single time. The chain couples TRBV3-1 (or the pseudogene TRBV3-2) to TRBJ1-3, with D maybe TRBD1 (6 bases). The CDR3 totals 15 residues. Germline CDR1 reads LGHDT; CDR2 reads YNNKEL (reference sequence). V lost 1 base to trimming and J lost 2 bases, with 9 bases between them. The CDR3 reads CASSQGQAAGNTIYF. The CDR3 DNA reads as TGTGCCAGCAGCCAAGGACAGGCCGCTGGAAACACCATATATTTT.

This rearrangement joins TRBV6-5 to TRBJ1-2; D is perhaps TRBD1 (6 bases). This CDR3 region has 13 residues. V shed 7 bases and J shed 8 bases, with 17 bases lying between them. Germline V lookup: CDR1 MNHEY, CDR2 SVGAGI. Here the CDR3 DNA reads TGTGCCAGCACTACGGGGGGGGCGCGCGGCTACACCTTC. Translation: CASTTGGARGYTF.

This chain links TRBV3-1 (or the pseudogene TRBV3-2) with TRBJ2-7, with D maybe TRBD1 (5 bases). Trimming shortened V by 2 bases and J by 6 bases, and 14 bases separated the two germline ends. The CDR3 runs to 14 residues. Germline loops: CDR1 LGHDT, CDR2 YNNKEL (reference sequence). The CDR3 DNA reads TGTGCCAGCAGCCAATCAAGGGGCCAGGGCGAGCAGTACGTC. Its protein is CASSQSRGQGEQYV.

The chain joins TRBV6-5 to TRBJ1-1; D unclear. Per the germline V gene, CDR1 is MNHEY and CDR2 is SVGAGI. The CDR3 consists of 15 residues. The V and J ends lost 2 bases and 7 bases respectively, with 17 bases between them. CDR3 protein: CASSYDPGIKIEAFF. CDR3 sequence (DNA): TGTGCCAGCAGTTACGATCCCGGGATCAAGATTGAAGCTTTCTTT.

V is TRBV6-5 and J is TRBJ2-1; D might be TRBD1 (6 bases). The CDR3 sequence is 13 residues long. The V gene lost 8 bases and the J gene lost 6 bases, with 14 bases spanning the gap. The germline V gene has CDR1 MNHEY and CDR2 SVGAGI. Written as DNA, the CDR3 is TGTGCCAGCCTAAAACCACAGGGCAATGAGCAGTTCTTC. Protein product: CASLKPQGNEQFF.

This clone was detected only once. V and J are TRBV5-1 and TRBJ1-2; D is undetermined. This CDR3 contains 15 residues. The germline V and J ends were trimmed by 4 bases and 3 bases, with 16 bases remaining between them. Germline CDR1 and CDR2: SGHRS and YFSETQ. The CDR3, as DNA: TGCGCCAGCAGCGGAGGATCTCTTCCGGACTATGGCTACACCTTC. Amino acids: CASSGGSLPDYGYTF.

As DNA, the CDR3 is TGTGCCAGCAGTCGGACCTTTAGCGGGGGGCGGTCCGAGACCCAGTACTTC. Translating it yields CASSRTFSGGRSETQYF. The chain carries TRBV6-6 and TRBJ2-5; 10 bases fit TRBD2. The CDR3 contains 17 residues. The junction had 14 bases not matched to a gene; V was cut back by 5 bases and J by 5 bases. The V gene's germline CDR1 is MNHNY and CDR2 SVGAGI (reference sequence).